The T cell receptor (beta chain) under discussion was sequenced for a study of T cell responses to AZD1222 COVID-19 vaccine. Study at large: Second-dose timings of about 4 or about 12 weeks were pooled. The study's findings and limits: Clonal diversity was possibly underestimated, and white British individuals and females predominated among donors. Mapped onto spike, vaccine-associated CD4 TCRs spanned it and were dominant at 160-218 and 743-854. Reportedly, close to half of spike-specific TCRs are directed against unmutated variant regions.

This clone was seen once. What it recognizes is unknown. Measured with immunoSEQ multiplex PCR; TCRdb has only the in-frame clones, and not every one. The sample gives 100,000 to 150,000 clones, 70% to 90% of which show up once; approximately 20% is in the top ten. This sample comprised peripheral blood, obtained on day 0 of AZD1222 vaccination. This sequence originates from an adult in good health.

The CDR3 protein is CASSYDRQGADGYTF. For the CDR3, the DNA is TGTGCCAGCAGCTACGACAGGCAGGGAGCTGATGGCTACACCTTC. The chain joins TRBV11-2 to TRBJ1-2; TRBD1 is a possible D gene (6 bases). Germline V gene data show CDR1 as SGHAT and CDR2 as FQNNGV. This CDR3 has 15 residues. Trimming took off 4 bases at V and 6 bases at J, with 18 bases between the two ends.